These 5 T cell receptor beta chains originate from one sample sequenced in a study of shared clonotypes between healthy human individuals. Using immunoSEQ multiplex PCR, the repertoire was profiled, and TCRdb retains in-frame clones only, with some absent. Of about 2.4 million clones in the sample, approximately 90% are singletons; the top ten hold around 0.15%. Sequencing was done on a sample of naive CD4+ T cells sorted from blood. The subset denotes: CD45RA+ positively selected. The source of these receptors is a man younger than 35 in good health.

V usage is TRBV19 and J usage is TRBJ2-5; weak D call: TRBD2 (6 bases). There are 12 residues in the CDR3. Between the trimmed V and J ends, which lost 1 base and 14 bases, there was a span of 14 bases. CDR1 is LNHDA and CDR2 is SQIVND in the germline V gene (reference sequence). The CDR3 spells CASSIVGGVPYF. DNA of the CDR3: TGTGCCAGTAGTATAGTTGGCGGGGTCCCTTACTTC.

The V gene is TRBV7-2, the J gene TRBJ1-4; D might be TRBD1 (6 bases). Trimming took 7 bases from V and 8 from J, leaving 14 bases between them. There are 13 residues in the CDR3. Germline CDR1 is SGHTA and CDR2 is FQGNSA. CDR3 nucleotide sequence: TGTGCCAGCACCCAGGGGACGCCCGAAAAACTGTTTTTT. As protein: CASTQGTPEKLFF.

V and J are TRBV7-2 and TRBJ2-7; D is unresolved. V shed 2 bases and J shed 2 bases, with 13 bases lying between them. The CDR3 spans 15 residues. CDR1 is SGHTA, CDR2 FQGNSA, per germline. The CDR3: CASSLYSGGTYEQYF. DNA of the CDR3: TGTGCCAGCAGCTTATATTCGGGTGGGACCTACGAGCAGTACTTC.

The CDR3 DNA follows: TGTGCCAGCAGCCAAGTCCGGGGGGTTGCCGGGGAGCTGTTTTTT. As protein: CASSQVRGVAGELFF. The chain links TRBV14 to TRBJ2-2; 7 bases are a match to TRBD2. Trimming cost V 1 base and J 6 bases; bases outside gene matches: 5. Germline-derived CDR1 and CDR2 are SGHDN and FVKESK. This CDR3 region has 15 residues.

CDR3 region: CASSTQLAGGPGSYNEQFF. CDR3 nucleotide sequence: TGTGCCAGTAGTACCCAACTAGCGGGAGGGCCGGGGTCCTACAATGAGCAGTTCTTC. The V gene is TRBV19, the J gene TRBJ2-1, with TRBD2 matching 13 bases. The CDR3 totals 19 residues. V trimming: 4 bases; J trimming: 1 base; junction bases outside the gene matches: 10. Germline CDR1 and CDR2: LNHDA and SQIVND (reference sequence).